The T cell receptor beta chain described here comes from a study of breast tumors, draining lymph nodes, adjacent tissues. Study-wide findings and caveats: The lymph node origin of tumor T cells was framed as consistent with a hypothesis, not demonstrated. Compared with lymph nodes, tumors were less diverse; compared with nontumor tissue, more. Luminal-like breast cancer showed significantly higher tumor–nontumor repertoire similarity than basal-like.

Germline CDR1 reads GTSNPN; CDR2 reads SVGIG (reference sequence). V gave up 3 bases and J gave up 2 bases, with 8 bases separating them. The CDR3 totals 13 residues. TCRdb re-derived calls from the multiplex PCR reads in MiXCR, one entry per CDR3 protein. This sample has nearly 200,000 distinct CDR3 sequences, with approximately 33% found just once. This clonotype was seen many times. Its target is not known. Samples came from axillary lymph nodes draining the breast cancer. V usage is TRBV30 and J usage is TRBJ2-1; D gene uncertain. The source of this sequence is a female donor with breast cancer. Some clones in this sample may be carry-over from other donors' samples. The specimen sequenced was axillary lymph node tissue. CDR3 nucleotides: TGTGCCTGGAGGGAAACCCCCTACAATGAGCAGTTCTTC. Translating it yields CAWRETPYNEQFF.